One and the same sample provided the 4 T cell receptor beta chains below, sequenced in a study of T cell repertoires in cytomegalovirus infection. TCRdb independently ran MiXCR on the reads; one entry per CDR3 protein. The top ten clones hold 10% to 13% of a sample with 450,000 to 600,000 distinct CDR3 sequences, about 11% of them seen once. The sequenced sample consisted of PBMCs. These receptors were obtained from a human donor in good health (CMV status not recorded). Some clones in this sample may be carry-over from other donors' samples.

Ten or more counts support this clonotype. This chain joins TRBV5-4 and TRBJ1-1; tentatively, D is TRBD1 (5 bases). The length of the CDR3 is 14 residues. Trimming took off 4 bases at V and 2 bases at J, with 12 bases between the two ends. The germline CDR1 and CDR2 sequences are SGHNT and YYREEE (reference sequence). The CDR3 DNA reads as TGTGCCAGCAGCCCGGGACCCCCAAACACTGAAGCTTTCTTT. It is translated as CASSPGPPNTEAFF.

This clonotype has at least ten counts. V is TRBV5-4 and J is TRBJ2-5; TRBD1 matches 7 bases. The CDR3 totals 16 residues. V was pared by 0 bases and J by 2 bases, with 7 bases of the junction left unmatched. Germline V gene lookup returns CDR1 SGHNT and CDR2 YYREEE (reference sequence). CDR3 in DNA: TGTGCCAGCAGCTTGGGCCCCGGGACAGATCAAGAGACCCAGTACTTC. As protein: CASSLGPGTDQETQYF. The full variable domain, in which reference TRBV5-4 and TRBJ2-5 provide the parts outside the CDR3, is ETGVTQSPTHLIKTRGQQVTLRCSSQSGHNTVSWYQQALGQGPQFIFQYYREEENGRGNFPPRFSGLQFPNYSSELNVNALELDDSALYLCASSLGPGTDQETQYFGPGTRLLVL.

The table lists this clonotype with a few counts. This rearrangement joins TRBV9 to TRBJ1-6, with 10 bases matching TRBD1. Germline V lookup: CDR1 SGDLS, CDR2 YYNGEE. J gave up 10 bases and V 3 bases, and 7 bases lay outside the gene matches. The CDR3 runs 15 residues. This CDR3 is CASSGRDRGSSPLHF. The CDR3 bases are TGTGCCAGCAGCGGCCGGGACAGGGGAAGCTCACCCCTCCACTTT.

This clonotype has only a few counts. The genes are TRBV20-1 and TRBJ2-5; TRBD2 agrees at 9 bases. J was trimmed by 7 bases and V by 5 bases; bases with no gene match: 11. There are 14 residues in the CDR3. CDR1 and CDR2 from the germline V gene are DFQATT and SNEGSKA (reference sequence). CDR3 loop: CSAASGASTWTQYF. The CDR3 region has the DNA TGCAGTGCTGCTAGCGGGGCCTCGACTTGGACCCAGTACTTC.